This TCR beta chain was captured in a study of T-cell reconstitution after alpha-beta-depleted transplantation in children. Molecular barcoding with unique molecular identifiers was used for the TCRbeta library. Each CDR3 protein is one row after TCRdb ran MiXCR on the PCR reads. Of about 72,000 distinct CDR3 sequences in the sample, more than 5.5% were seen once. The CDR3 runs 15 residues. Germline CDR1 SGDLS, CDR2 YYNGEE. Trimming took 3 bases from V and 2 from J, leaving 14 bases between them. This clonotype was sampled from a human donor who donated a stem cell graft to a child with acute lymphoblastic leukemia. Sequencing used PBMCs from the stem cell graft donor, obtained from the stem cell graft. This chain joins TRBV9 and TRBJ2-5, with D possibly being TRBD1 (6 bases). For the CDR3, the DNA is TGTGCCAGCAGCGCAGTGGACAGCCGTCAAGAGACCCAGTACTTC. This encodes CASSAVDSRQETQYF.